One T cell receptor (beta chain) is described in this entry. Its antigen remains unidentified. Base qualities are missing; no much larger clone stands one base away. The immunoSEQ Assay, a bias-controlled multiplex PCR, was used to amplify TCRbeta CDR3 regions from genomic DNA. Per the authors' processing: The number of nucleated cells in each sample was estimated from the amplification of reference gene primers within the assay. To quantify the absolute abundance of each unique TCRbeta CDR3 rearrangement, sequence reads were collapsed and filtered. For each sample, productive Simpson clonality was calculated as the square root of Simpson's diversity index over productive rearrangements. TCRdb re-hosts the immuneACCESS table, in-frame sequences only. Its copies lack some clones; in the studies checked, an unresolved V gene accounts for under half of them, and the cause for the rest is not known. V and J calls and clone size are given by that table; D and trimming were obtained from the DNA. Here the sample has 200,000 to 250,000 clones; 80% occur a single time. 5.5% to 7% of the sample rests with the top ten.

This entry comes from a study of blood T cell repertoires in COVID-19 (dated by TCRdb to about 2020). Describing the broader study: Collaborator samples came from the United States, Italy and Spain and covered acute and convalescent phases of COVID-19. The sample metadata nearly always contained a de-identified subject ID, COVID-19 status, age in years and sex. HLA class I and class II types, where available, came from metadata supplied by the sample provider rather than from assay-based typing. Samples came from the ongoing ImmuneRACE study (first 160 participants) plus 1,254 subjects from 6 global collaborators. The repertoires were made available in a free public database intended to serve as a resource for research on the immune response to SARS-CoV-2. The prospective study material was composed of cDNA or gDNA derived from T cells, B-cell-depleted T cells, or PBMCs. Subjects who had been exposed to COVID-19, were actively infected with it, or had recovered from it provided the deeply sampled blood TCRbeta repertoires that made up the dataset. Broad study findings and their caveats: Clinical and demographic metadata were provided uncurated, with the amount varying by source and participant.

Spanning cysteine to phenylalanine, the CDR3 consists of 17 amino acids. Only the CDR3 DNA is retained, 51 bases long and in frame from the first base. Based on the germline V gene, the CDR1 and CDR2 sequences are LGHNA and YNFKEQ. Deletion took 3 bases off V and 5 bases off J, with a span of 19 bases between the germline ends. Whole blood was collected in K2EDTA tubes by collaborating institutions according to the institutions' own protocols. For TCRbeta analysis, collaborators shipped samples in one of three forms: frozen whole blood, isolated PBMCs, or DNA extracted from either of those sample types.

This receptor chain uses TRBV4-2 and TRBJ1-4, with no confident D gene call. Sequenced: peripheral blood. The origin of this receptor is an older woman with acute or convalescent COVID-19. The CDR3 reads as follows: CASSQADGRGYNEKLFF. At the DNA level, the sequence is TGTGCCAGCAGCCAGGCGGACGGCCGAGGGTACAATGAAAAACTGTTTTTT.